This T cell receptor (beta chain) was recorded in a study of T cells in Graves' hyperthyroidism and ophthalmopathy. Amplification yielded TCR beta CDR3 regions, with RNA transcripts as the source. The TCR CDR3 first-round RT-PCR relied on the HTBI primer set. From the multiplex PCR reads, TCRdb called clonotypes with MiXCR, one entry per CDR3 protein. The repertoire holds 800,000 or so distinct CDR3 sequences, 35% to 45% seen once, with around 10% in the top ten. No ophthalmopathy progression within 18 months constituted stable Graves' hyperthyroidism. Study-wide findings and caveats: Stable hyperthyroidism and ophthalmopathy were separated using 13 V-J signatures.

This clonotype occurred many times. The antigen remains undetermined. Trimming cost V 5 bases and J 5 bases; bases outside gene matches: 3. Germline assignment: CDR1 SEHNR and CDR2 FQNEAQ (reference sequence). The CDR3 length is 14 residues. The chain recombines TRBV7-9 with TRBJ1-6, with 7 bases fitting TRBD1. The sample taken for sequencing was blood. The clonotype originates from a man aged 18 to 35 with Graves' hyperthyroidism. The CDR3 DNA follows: TGTGCCAGCAGCCCGGACAGGAATAATTCACCCCTCCACTTT. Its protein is CASSPDRNNSPLHF.